This TCR beta chain was documented in a study of T cell changes during pregnancy in multiple sclerosis. This clone was picked up one time. The CDR3 runs 19 residues. Trimming removed 4 bases from V and 1 base from J; junction bases left unmatched: 15. Germline-derived CDR1 and CDR2 are LGHNA and YSLEER. Profiled with immunoSEQ multiplex PCR; TCRdb holds only in-frame clones, not every one. The repertoire holds about 68,000 clones, over 75% seen once, with around 1.4% in the top ten. This material consisted of peripheral blood, taken in the third trimester of pregnancy. V is TRBV4-3 and J is TRBJ2-3, with 9 bases matching TRBD1. The TCR originated in a female donor with multiple sclerosis, enrolled in a pregnancy study. This CDR3 is CASSPKTMTGGMGTDTQYF. The DNA of the CDR3 is TGCGCCAGCAGCCCTAAAACCATGACAGGGGGAATGGGCACAGATACGCAGTATTTT.